This is a list of T cell receptor beta chains from one sample in a study of blood T cell repertoires in COVID-19. Generated by immunoSEQ multiplex PCR, the TCRdb table keeps only in-frame clones and is missing some. This sample has about 150,000 clones, with 70% to 90% found just once. The sample taken for sequencing was peripheral blood. Receptors were obtained from a woman between 35 and 50 years old with active or convalescent COVID-19. Each CDR3 is given with its conserved first and last residue. A D gene is named only where the DNA matches it firmly. Size tells how often a clone was seen (once, few, many) or the class of an expanded clone, and some rows leave it out.

d_gene: TRBD1
v_gene: TRBV6-5
abundance: NA
j_gene: TRBJ2-7
CDR3nt: TGTGCCAGCAGCCGGACAGGGGGATCCTACGAGCAGTACTTC
CDR3aa: CASSRTGGSYEQYF

d_gene: TRBD1
v_gene: TRBV27
abundance: NA
j_gene: TRBJ1-6
CDR3nt: TGTGCCAGCAGTTTATCGAGGGGGCGGGAAAATTCACCCCTCCACTTT
CDR3aa: CASSLSRGRENSPLHF

d_gene: NA
v_gene: TRBV19
abundance: NA
j_gene: TRBJ2-7
CDR3nt: TGTGCCAGTAGTATACAGGTCTCCTACGAGCAGTACTTC
CDR3aa: CASSIQVSYEQYF

d_gene: TRBD2
v_gene: TRBV5-1
abundance: NA
j_gene: TRBJ2-1
CDR3nt: TGCGCCAGCAGCTTGGGACTAGCGGGAAACAATGAGCAGTTCTTC
CDR3aa: CASSLGLAGNNEQFF

d_gene: NA
v_gene: TRBV6-1
abundance: many
j_gene: TRBJ2-2
CDR3nt: TGTGCCAGCAGTGGTGGGCCCTTACTTTCGACCGGGGAGCTGTTTTTT
CDR3aa: CASSGGPLLSTGELFF

d_gene: NA
v_gene: TRBV10-3
abundance: NA
j_gene: TRBJ2-7
CDR3nt: TGTGCCATCAGGGACGGACAGCCCAGCTCCTACGAGCAGTACTTC
CDR3aa: CAIRDGQPSSYEQYF

d_gene: TRBD1
v_gene: TRBV18
abundance: NA
j_gene: TRBJ1-5
CDR3nt: TGTGCCAGCTCTCCCAGACAGGGAGATAGCAATCAGCCCCAGCATTTT
CDR3aa: CASSPRQGDSNQPQHF

d_gene: TRBD1
v_gene: TRBV28
abundance: few
j_gene: TRBJ1-3
CDR3nt: TGTGCCAGCGCCCCATGGGGACAGGAGTTTGGAAACACCATATATTTT
CDR3aa: CASAPWGQEFGNTIYF

d_gene: NA
v_gene: TRBV9
abundance: NA
j_gene: TRBJ1-5
CDR3nt: TGTGCCAGCAGCGGGATAGCGGATCAGCCCCAGCATTTT
CDR3aa: CASSGIADQPQHF

d_gene: NA
v_gene: TRBV29-1
abundance: NA
j_gene: TRBJ2-7
CDR3nt: TGCAGCGCCCAAGGTGACAGCCGCTTCTCCTACGAGCAGTACTTC
CDR3aa: CSAQGDSRFSYEQYF

d_gene: TRBD1
v_gene: TRBV5-5
abundance: once
j_gene: TRBJ1-1
CDR3nt: TGTGCCAGCAGCTTTCTCACACACAGGGGGCAAACTGAAGCTTTCTTT
CDR3aa: CASSFLTHRGQTEAFF

d_gene: NA
v_gene: TRBV5-1
abundance: NA
j_gene: TRBJ1-2
CDR3nt: TGCGCCAGCAGCTTCCAGGGCGGGGACGGCTACACCTTC
CDR3aa: CASSFQGGDGYTF

d_gene: TRBD1
v_gene: TRBV5-1
abundance: NA
j_gene: TRBJ1-2
CDR3nt: TGCGCCAGCAGCGCCGGGACAGGCCCTATGGCTAGGACCTTC
CDR3aa: CASSAGTGPMARTF

d_gene: NA
v_gene: TRBV28
abundance: NA
j_gene: TRBJ2-7
CDR3nt: TGTGCCAGCAGCCTACCGTCCTACGAGCAGTACTTC
CDR3aa: CASSLPSYEQYF

d_gene: TRBD1
v_gene: TRBV28
abundance: NA
j_gene: TRBJ1-3
CDR3nt: TGTGCCAGCAGTTTCCCTGGACAGGGGGGGGGTTTCATCCTCTCTGGAAACACCATATATTTT
CDR3aa: CASSFPGQGGGFILSGNTIYF

d_gene: NA
v_gene: TRBV11-2
abundance: NA
j_gene: TRBJ1-4
CDR3nt: TGTGCCAGCAGCTTATCACGCAGGAATAATGAAAAACTGTTTTTT
CDR3aa: CASSLSRRNNEKLFF

d_gene: NA
v_gene: TRBV27
abundance: NA
j_gene: TRBJ2-1
CDR3nt: TGTGCCAGCAGTTTAACGGGGTACGGGAATGAGCAGTTCTTC
CDR3aa: CASSLTGYGNEQFF

d_gene: TRBD1
v_gene: TRBV18
abundance: NA
j_gene: TRBJ1-5
CDR3nt: TGTGCCAGCTCAGAGACAGGGGTCGATATGTTGCATTTT
CDR3aa: CASSETGVDMLHF

d_gene: NA
v_gene: TRBV27
abundance: NA
j_gene: TRBJ1-6
CDR3nt: TGTGCCAGCAGCCCACAGGGAGCACCCCTCCACTTT
CDR3aa: CASSPQGAPLHF

d_gene: TRBD1
v_gene: TRBV5-1
abundance: NA
j_gene: TRBJ2-7
CDR3nt: TGCGCCAGCAGCTGGGGGACAGGGGTACGCGAGCAGTACTTC
CDR3aa: CASSWGTGVREQYF

d_gene: TRBD2
v_gene: TRBV10-3
abundance: NA
j_gene: TRBJ2-3
CDR3nt: TGTGCCATCAGTGCTAGCGGGAGCGTCACAGATACGCAGTATTTT
CDR3aa: CAISASGSVTDTQYF